One sample yielded the 28 T cell receptor beta chains listed below, sequenced in a study of CD8+ T cells in alopecia areata (dated by TCRdb to the late 2010s). Reading the label with the study, this specimen's time point is: about 5 months on oral tofacitinib. What the treatment or condition label conveys for this sample: oral pan-JAK inhibitor, 5-10 mg twice daily. Library generation was performed with the immunoSEQ multiplex PCR assay. To provide template for TCR sequencing, every sample had RNA extracted and reverse transcribed into cDNA. The immuneACCESS repertoire file appears here via TCRdb, limited to in-frame rearrangements. These files lack a portion of the clones; in checked studies, under half of the deficit traces to unresolved V genes, and the cause of the others is not known. The sample table shows about 76,000 clones, and around 65% are seen once. The top ten clones comprise 20% to 25% of the sample.

The sequencing here drew on CD8+ T cells sorted from blood, taken at week 24, from a patient treated with tofacitinib. These receptors all stem from a human donor with alopecia areata.

This clone was counted only a few times. The chain uses TRBV28 and TRBJ2-1, with TRBD1 matching 7 bases. Germline loops: CDR1 MDHEN, CDR2 SYDVKM. The V segment lost 6 bases and the J segment 8 bases; nucleotides outside the gene matches: 7. The CDR3 spans 13 residues. DNA of the CDR3: TGTGCCAGCAGAAACCGGGACAGCGATGAGCAGTTCTTC. Amino acids: CASRNRDSDEQFF.

V is TRBV5-1 and J is TRBJ1-1; D is ambiguous. Trimming removed 0 bases from V and 4 bases from J, with 10 bases in between. Germline-derived CDR1 and CDR2 are SGHRS and YFSETQ. The CDR3 spans 14 residues. DNA of the CDR3: TGCGCCAGCAGCTTGGATATGGGAGGCACTGAAGCTTTCTTT. Translation gives CASSLDMGGTEAFF.

With respect to this clone: Distinct nucleotide sequences in the sample also encode this CDR3. This chain links TRBV7-9 with TRBJ2-7; D is possibly TRBD1 (5 bases). Germline V gene sequence: CDR1 SEHNR, CDR2 FQNEAQ (reference sequence). CDR3 length: 13 residues. The V and J ends lost 3 bases and 0 bases respectively, with 6 bases between them. CDR3 sequence (DNA): TGTGCCAGCAGCTTTGACAGCTCCTACGAGCAGTACTTC. Its translation is CASSFDSSYEQYF.

This clone is categorized as medium-sized. The chain is built from TRBV7-2 and TRBJ2-7; D call uncertain. V dropped 1 base and J dropped 4 bases, with 8 bases sitting between them. The CDR3 runs 13 residues. Germline CDR1 and CDR2: SGHTA and FQGNSA. The CDR3 DNA is TGTGCCAGCAGCTTAGATTCGGGTTACGAGCAGTACTTC. Amino acids: CASSLDSGYEQYF.

This clone has just a few counts. The chain links TRBV28 to TRBJ2-5; D is perhaps TRBD1 (5 bases). Germline V gene sequence: CDR1 MDHEN, CDR2 SYDVKM. CDR3 length equals 15 residues. V was trimmed by 7 bases and J by 2 bases, leaving 17 bases between them. The CDR3 nucleotides read TGTGCCAGCATCCAGGGCAGGCACCCGCAAGAGACCCAGTACTTC. Protein: CASIQGRHPQETQYF.

This clone was detected a few times. The chain combines TRBV28 with TRBJ2-7, with D maybe TRBD2 (6 bases). V lost 5 bases and J 1 base, leaving 15 bases between the germline ends. The CDR3 extends over 15 amino acids. Germline CDR1 MDHEN, CDR2 SYDVKM. CDR3 residues: CASSPARGSSYEQYF. The CDR3, as DNA: TGTGCCAGCAGTCCTGCGCGGGGATCTTCCTACGAGCAGTACTTC.

This chain uses TRBV6-5 with TRBJ2-1; possible D gene TRBD1, 6 bases. The V gene's germline CDR1 is MNHEY and CDR2 SVGAGI. V was trimmed by 3 bases and J by 8 bases, leaving 14 bases between them. CDR3 length: 14 residues. The CDR3 is CASSYSGTSDEQFF. In nucleotides, the CDR3 is TGTGCCAGCAGTTATTCCGGGACAAGCGATGAGCAGTTCTTC.

This chain connects TRBV19 to TRBJ2-7, with 9 bases matching TRBD1. The germline CDR1 and CDR2 sequences are LNHDA and SQIVND (reference sequence). This CDR3 is built from 15 residues. The ends lost 5 bases at V and 4 bases at J; junction bases unmatched: 9. The CDR3 spells CASSLQGAQPYEQYF. CDR3 nucleotides: TGTGCCAGTAGTCTACAGGGGGCGCAACCTTACGAGCAGTACTTC.

The chain couples TRBV7-6 to TRBJ2-1; D unclear. The germline V gene encodes CDR1 SGHVS and CDR2 FNYEAQ. V was pared by 1 base and J by 8 bases, with 15 bases between. The CDR3 spans 15 residues. CDR3: CASSLGELRRDEQFF. As DNA, the CDR3 is TGTGCCAGCAGCTTAGGCGAGTTAAGGAGAGATGAGCAGTTCTTC.

This clone was counted a few times. V and J are TRBV28 and TRBJ2-1; D might be TRBD2 (6 bases). CDR3 length: 15 residues. Deletions cut 7 bases from V and 1 base from J, with 14 bases between. From germline, CDR1 is MDHEN and CDR2 SYDVKM. CDR3 region: CASTSWRESYNEQFF. In DNA form, the CDR3 reads TGTGCCAGCACCTCATGGAGGGAATCCTACAATGAGCAGTTCTTC.

This clone appeared a single time. A far larger clone lies a single base away; this is likely a read error. The chain combines TRBV10-3 with TRBJ2-2; D remains unclear. Per germline, CDR1 ENHRY and CDR2 SYGVKD. The V end was cut by 5 bases, the J end by 4 bases, with 5 bases between. CDR3 length: 12 amino acids. CDR3 coding DNA: TGTGCCATCAGTTACCCCACCGGGGAGCTGTTTTTT. Its protein product is CAISYPTGELFF.

V usage is TRBV27 and J usage is TRBJ2-4; 7 bases are shared with TRBD2. V was clipped by 3 bases and J by 2 bases; unmatched bases: 1. This CDR3 has 14 amino acids. Germline CDR1 reads MNHEY; CDR2 reads SMNVEV (reference sequence). This CDR3 is CASSLGGTKNIQYF. CDR3 DNA: TGTGCCAGCAGTTTGGGGGGGACCAAAAACATTCAGTACTTC.

This chain connects TRBV5-1 to TRBJ2-1; 9 positions match TRBD2. This CDR3 is built from 16 residues. With V trimmed by 2 bases and J by 9 bases, 12 bases remained unmatched. The germline gives CDR1 SGHRS, CDR2 YFSETQ. The chain's CDR3 is CASSLSSGVLMGEQFF. For the CDR3, the DNA is TGCGCCAGCAGCTTATCTAGCGGGGTATTAATGGGTGAGCAGTTCTTC. Combining the CDR3 with reference TRBV5-1 and TRBJ2-1 gives the whole variable domain KAGVTQTPRYLIKTRGQQVTLSCSPISGHRSVSWYQQTPGQGLQFLFEYFSETQRNKGNFPGRFSGRQFSNSRSEMNVSTLELGDSALYLCASSLSSGVLMGEQFFGPGTRLTVL.

Only a few counts were recorded for this clone. V is TRBV27 and J is TRBJ2-5; D perhaps matches TRBD1 (6 bases). The CDR3 spans 13 residues. From germline, CDR1 is MNHEY and CDR2 SMNVEV (reference sequence). With 1 base removed from V and 4 bases from J, the gap between germline ends came to 7 bases. The CDR3 DNA follows: TGTGCCAGCAGTTTATTCAGGGGAGAGACCCAGTACTTC. This translates into CASSLFRGETQYF.

This clone was picked up a small number of times. The genes are TRBV4-1 and TRBJ2-1; perhaps TRBD2 as D (6 bases). Germline V gene lookup returns CDR1 MGHRA and CDR2 YSYEKL. This CDR3 region has 14 residues. Trimming shortened V by 1 base and J by 8 bases, and 12 bases separated the two germline ends. The CDR3: CASSQGPGDHEQFF. CDR3 DNA: TGCGCCAGCAGCCAAGGGCCGGGGGACCATGAGCAGTTCTTC.

The rearrangement uses TRBV7-9 and TRBJ1-3; D unclear. Germline V gene sequence: CDR1 SEHNR, CDR2 FQNEAQ (reference sequence). The CDR3 contains 15 residues. V was trimmed by 5 bases and J by 0 bases, leaving 11 bases between them. CDR3 amino acids: CASSGGGGSGNTIYF. CDR3 DNA: TGTGCCAGCAGCGGAGGAGGAGGCTCTGGAAACACCATATATTTT.

The rearrangement links TRBV30 to TRBJ2-1, with a possible D match to TRBD2 (5 bases). Germline CDR1 GTSNPN, CDR2 SVGIG (reference sequence). Trimming cost V 2 bases and J 5 bases, with 10 bases left between them. The CDR3 sequence is 13 residues long. The CDR3 reads CAWSFDYNNEQFF. CDR3 sequence (DNA): TGTGCCTGGAGTTTCGACTATAACAATGAGCAGTTCTTC.

The V and J genes are TRBV4-1 and TRBJ1-2; TRBD1 agrees at 7 bases. Germline assignment: CDR1 MGHRA and CDR2 YSYEKL. The CDR3 runs to 14 residues. The V segment lost 0 bases and the J segment 4 bases; nucleotides outside the gene matches: 2. CDR3 sequence reads: CASSQEGGFYGYTF. The CDR3 nucleotides are TGCGCCAGCAGCCAAGAAGGGGGCTTCTATGGCTACACCTTC.

The genes are TRBV4-3 and TRBJ1-2, with 11 bases lining up with TRBD1. In germline, CDR1 is LGHNA, CDR2 YSLEER. This CDR3 comprises 15 residues. V shed 2 bases and J 6 bases; nucleotides not matched to a gene: 5. CDR3 sequence reads: CASSQSPGQGDGYTF. The CDR3 DNA is TGCGCCAGCAGCCAATCACCGGGACAGGGGGATGGCTACACCTTC.

The chain recombines TRBV2 with TRBJ2-7; the D is unclear. The CDR3 is 13 residues long. From germline, CDR1 is SNHLY and CDR2 FYNNEI. Trimming left V 7 bases short and J 2 bases short, with 12 bases between. In DNA, the CDR3 is TGTGCCAGCACTGGGGTGGGGACCTACGAGCAGTACTTC. It codes for CASTGVGTYEQYF.

This rearrangement joins TRBV5-1 to TRBJ2-5; 9 nucleotides align to TRBD1. The CDR3 length is 16 residues. Per germline, CDR1 SGHRS and CDR2 YFSETQ. J gave up 2 bases and V 0 bases, and 5 bases lay outside the gene matches. The CDR3 coding sequence is TGCGCCAGCAGCTTGGGACAGGGGGACGTACAAGAGACCCAGTACTTC. Encoded protein: CASSLGQGDVQETQYF.

This clone is a singleton in its sample. V gene TRBV6-5 combines with J gene TRBJ1-2; TRBD1 is a possible D gene (5 bases). Trimming shortened V by 0 bases and J by 7 bases, and 15 bases separated the two germline ends. Germline loops: CDR1 MNHEY, CDR2 SVGAGI. This CDR3 has 15 residues. The CDR3 coding sequence is TGTGCCAGCAGTTACTCTCCAGGGCTACAAGGTGGCTACACCTTC. Amino acid sequence: CASSYSPGLQGGYTF.

The chain employs TRBV27 and TRBJ2-5; D is ambiguous. V was shortened by 1 base and J by 0 bases, with 6 bases between the two germline ends. The CDR3 sequence is 14 residues long. Germline V gene data show CDR1 as MNHEY and CDR2 as SMNVEV (reference sequence). CDR3 coding DNA: TGTGCCAGCAGTTTATTAGGGTACCAAGAGACCCAGTACTTC. The encoded protein is CASSLLGYQETQYF.

The V and J genes are TRBV25-1 and TRBJ2-1; D remains ambiguous. CDR3 length equals 14 residues. With 0 bases removed from V and 6 bases from J, the gap between germline ends came to 9 bases. Germline assignment: CDR1 MGHDK and CDR2 SYGVNS. Written as DNA, the CDR3 is TGTGCCAGCAGTGAATATATTCTGGTCAATGAGCAGTTCTTC. Encoded protein: CASSEYILVNEQFF.

The CDR3 sequence: CASSPDEGSGNTIYF. DNA of the CDR3: TGTGCCAGCAGTCCTGATGAGGGGTCTGGAAACACCATATATTTT. This chain joins TRBV6-5 and TRBJ1-3; a possible D gene is TRBD1 (5 bases). This CDR3 region has 15 residues. CDR1 is MNHEY, CDR2 SVGAGI, per germline. V lost 5 bases and J lost 1, with 12 bases in between.

This chain joins TRBV25-1 and TRBJ2-5; weak D call: TRBD1 (5 bases). The germline V and J ends were trimmed by 5 bases and 3 bases, with 10 bases remaining between them. CDR3 length equals 13 residues. The germline gives CDR1 MGHDK, CDR2 SYGVNS. The CDR3, as DNA: TGTGCCAGCAGTAGGGGCAGTAAAGAGACCCAGTACTTC. The encoded protein is CASSRGSKETQYF.

V is TRBV27 and J is TRBJ2-1; D may be TRBD1 (5 bases). The germline V and J ends were trimmed by 7 bases and 4 bases, with 14 bases remaining between them. The CDR3 covers 14 residues. CDR1 MNHEY and CDR2 SMNVEV come from the germline V gene (reference sequence). DNA for the CDR3: TGTGCCAGCACAGCCTCAGGGCAATACAATGAGCAGTTCTTC. Its translation is CASTASGQYNEQFF.

The rearrangement uses TRBV7-9 and TRBJ2-3; TRBD1 matches 10 bases. Germline lookup yields CDR1 SEHNR and CDR2 FQNEAQ (reference sequence). Germline trimming cut 5 bases from V and 4 bases from J; bases unmatched to any gene: 3. CDR3 size: 14 residues. The CDR3 coding sequence is TGTGCCAGCAGCCCGGGACAGGGGCCAGATACGCAGTATTTT. Residues: CASSPGQGPDTQYF.